Presented here are 18 T cell receptor beta chains from one specimen sequenced in a study of early T cells in non-severe SARS-CoV-2 infection. TCRdb used MiXCR to reprocess the 5' RACE reads, holding one entry per CDR3 protein. This sample carries tens of thousands of distinct CDR3 sequences, roughly 15% of them seen once, and the ten largest clones take 5% to 5.5%. This specimen consisted of whole blood, obtained at baseline. The source is an adult who was a healthcare worker with PCR-confirmed SARS-CoV-2 infection or an uninfected control (not recorded which).

In its sample, this clonotype was seen many times. CDR3 in amino acids: CASSFVGGETQYF. As DNA, the CDR3 is TGTGCCAGCAGTTTCGTGGGAGGAGAGACCCAGTACTTC. The rearrangement joins TRBV12-3 or TRBV12-4 to TRBJ2-5; maybe TRBD2 (6 bases). This CDR3 has 13 amino acids. V was pared by 3 bases and J by 4 bases, with 9 bases between.

This clonotype was counted a few times. This chain connects TRBV7-9 to TRBJ1-6; weak D call: TRBD1 (6 bases). CDR1 is SEHNR, CDR2 FQNEAQ, per germline (reference sequence). The V and J ends lost 1 base and 7 bases respectively, with 8 bases between them. This CDR3 has 14 amino acids. CDR3 amino acids: CASSLEQGNSPLHF. The CDR3 region has the DNA TGTGCCAGCAGCTTAGAACAGGGAAATTCACCCCTCCACTTT.

This clonotype appeared a few times. The J gene is TRBJ1-1, the V gene TRBV18, with TRBD1 as a possible D gene (5 bases). V was shortened by 5 bases and J by 4 bases, with 20 bases between the two germline ends. The CDR3 contains 16 residues. Germline V gene lookup returns CDR1 KGHSH and CDR2 LQKENI. The CDR3 bases are TGTGCCAGCTCAGTAAATGGGGGATCTAGGAGCACTGAAGCTTTCTTT. Encoded protein: CASSVNGGSRSTEAFF.

The chain is built from TRBV27 and TRBJ2-7, with TRBD1 matching over 10 bases. Unmatched junction bases numbered 8, after V lost 6 bases and J lost 3 bases. CDR3 length equals 15 residues. The germline V gene encodes CDR1 MNHEY and CDR2 SMNVEV (reference sequence). The CDR3 DNA is TGTGCCAGCAGACCCCGAGGACAGGGGGGCTACGAGCAGTACTTC. Protein product: CASRPRGQGGYEQYF.

V gene TRBV29-1 combines with J gene TRBJ2-4; no clear D. CDR3 size: 11 residues. Germline CDR1 is SQVTM and CDR2 is ANQGSEA. V lost 6 bases, J lost 1 base, and 4 bases lay in between. The chain's CDR3 is CSVVAKNIQYF. CDR3 nucleotide sequence: TGCAGCGTGGTTGCCAAAAACATTCAGTACTTC. Full variable domain (remainder filled in from reference TRBV29-1 and TRBJ2-4): SAVISQKPSRDICQRGTSLTIQCQVDSQVTMMFWYRQQPGQSLTLIATANQGSEATYESGFVIDKFPISRPNLTFSTLTVSNMSPEDSSIYLCSVVAKNIQYFGAGTRLSVL.

This clonotype showed up many times. The gene calls are TRBV4-1 and TRBJ2-1; D may correspond to TRBD1 or TRBD2 (6 bases each). This CDR3 is 14 amino acids long. V shed 8 bases and J shed 4 bases, with 15 bases lying between them. Germline V lookup: CDR1 MGHRA, CDR2 YSYEKL. The CDR3 here is CASRGAQGYNEQFF. CDR3 nucleotides: TGCGCCAGCCGCGGGGCCCAGGGGTACAATGAGCAGTTCTTC.

This clonotype was seen more than once but under ten times. The gene calls are TRBV7-9 and TRBJ1-2; D possibly corresponds to TRBD1 (5 bases). The CDR3 contains 13 residues. V lost 5 bases and J lost 4, with 11 bases in between. The V gene's germline CDR1 is SEHNR and CDR2 FQNEAQ (reference sequence). CDR3 sequence reads: CASSVTAGYGYTF. The DNA for the CDR3 is TGTGCCAGCAGCGTGACAGCTGGCTATGGCTACACCTTC.

By frequency in the sample, this clonotype is large. This chain links TRBV5-1 with TRBJ1-2, with D unclear. This CDR3 region has 16 residues. With 5 bases removed from V and 5 bases from J, the gap between germline ends came to 22 bases. Germline V gives CDR1 SGHRS, CDR2 YFSETQ. The CDR3 spells CASRPLRRSLRYGYTF. The CDR3, as DNA: TGCGCCAGCAGACCCTTGAGGCGGTCCCTCCGGTATGGCTACACCTTC.

This clonotype was picked up many times. V and J are TRBV20-1 and TRBJ2-5; TRBD1 is a possible D gene (6 bases). Trimming took 6 bases from V and 3 from J, leaving 11 bases between them. CDR1 and CDR2 from the germline V gene are DFQATT and SNEGSKA (reference sequence). This CDR3 comprises 12 residues. CDR3 protein: CSAIGQKETQYF. The CDR3 nucleotides are TGCAGTGCGATAGGACAGAAAGAGACCCAGTACTTC.

This clonotype was seen more than once but under ten times. The rearrangement uses TRBV30 and TRBJ1-1; maybe TRBD1 (5 bases). Germline assignment: CDR1 GTSNPN and CDR2 SVGIG (reference sequence). Deletions cut 1 base from V and 4 bases from J, with 10 bases between. The CDR3 is made up of 13 amino acids. The CDR3 DNA is TGTGCCTGGAGTGGGAGGGGCGGCACTGAAGCTTTCTTT. This gives the protein CAWSGRGGTEAFF.

The chain combines TRBV25-1 with TRBJ1-6, with 10 positions matching TRBD1. CDR1 MGHDK and CDR2 SYGVNS come from the germline V gene. V lost 6 bases, J lost 7 bases, and 15 bases stayed unmatched. The CDR3 extends over 18 amino acids. The CDR3 DNA reads as TGTGCCAGCAGGCAGACCCCCGGGACAGGGGATGGAAATTCACCCCTCCACTTT. Its protein product is CASRQTPGTGDGNSPLHF. The full variable domain, completed using reference TRBV25-1 and TRBJ1-6, is EADIYQTPRYLVIGTGKKITLECSQTMGHDKMYWYQQDPGMELHLIHYSYGVNSTEKGDLSSESTVSRIRTEHFPLTLESARPSHTSQYLCASRQTPGTGDGNSPLHFGNGTRLTVT.

CDR3 coding DNA: TGCAGTGCTAGAAGAATCCGAGCGGGAAGGTCCTACAATGAGCAGTTCTTC. Translating it yields CSARRIRAGRSYNEQFF. The chain joins TRBV20-1 to TRBJ2-1; TRBD2 matches at 7 bases. The CDR3 runs to 17 residues. Germline CDR1 reads DFQATT; CDR2 reads SNEGSKA (reference sequence). The junction had 11 bases not matched to a gene; V was cut back by 2 bases and J by 1 base.

The sample holds a few counts of this clonotype. J is TRBJ1-3 and V is TRBV12-3 or TRBV12-4; D ambiguous. V was trimmed by 4 bases and J by 4 bases, leaving 2 bases between them. CDR3 length: 11 residues. The CDR3 sequence is CASSWGNTIYF. The CDR3 coding sequence is TGTGCCAGCAGTTGGGGAAACACCATATATTTT.

The rearrangement uses TRBV12-3 or TRBV12-4 and TRBJ2-6; D unresolved. V was shortened by 7 bases and J by 3 bases, with 4 bases between the two germline ends. CDR3 length: 12 amino acids. The CDR3 loop is CASTLGANVLTF. The CDR3 region has the DNA TGTGCCAGCACGCTTGGGGCCAACGTCCTGACTTTC.

This chain links TRBV7-9 with TRBJ2-2; the D is unclear. Germline assignment: CDR1 SEHNR and CDR2 FQNEAQ (reference sequence). This CDR3 has 11 residues. V was shortened by 6 bases and J by 4 bases, with 3 bases between the two germline ends. The CDR3 DNA is TGTGCCAGCAGACCCACCGGGGAGCTGTTTTTT. Translation: CASRPTGELFF.

The V and J genes are TRBV20-1 and TRBJ2-1; 9 positions agree with TRBD1. CDR1 is DFQATT, CDR2 SNEGSKA, per germline (reference sequence). The CDR3 consists of 13 residues. J gave up 7 bases and V 5 bases, and 6 bases lay outside the gene matches. CDR3 sequence reads: CSADKDRGNEQFF. As DNA, the CDR3 is TGCAGTGCTGACAAGGACAGGGGAAATGAGCAGTTCTTC.

The J gene is TRBJ1-2, the V gene TRBV7-2; no clear D gene. CDR1 and CDR2 from the germline V gene are SGHTA and FQGNSA. The CDR3 is 15 residues long. V gave up 1 base and J gave up 4 bases, with 13 bases separating them. DNA for the CDR3: TGTGCCAGCAGCTTAGGCGGCACGACCTTCTATGGCTACACCTTC. This encodes CASSLGGTTFYGYTF. The complete variable domain, with remaining parts taken from reference TRBV7-2 and TRBJ1-2, reads GAGVSQSPSNKVTEKGKDVELRCDPISGHTALYWYRQSLGQGLEFLIYFQGNSAPDKSGLPSDRFSAERTGGSVSTLTIQRTQQEDSAVYLCASSLGGTTFYGYTFGSGTRLTVV.

This clonotype was detected only a few times. This chain connects TRBV6-5 to TRBJ1-1; the D gene is possibly TRBD1 (5 bases). The CDR3 sequence is 17 residues long. Looked up from germline, CDR1 is MNHEY and CDR2 is SVGAGI. Trimming stripped 5 bases from V and 0 bases from J, with 19 bases between. The CDR3 DNA reads as TGTGCCAGCAGTCGACGACCCGGGACGGGGATGAACACTGAAGCTTTCTTT. Translation: CASSRRPGTGMNTEAFF.